A selection of T cell receptor beta chains follows, all from one sample in a study of blood T cell repertoires in COVID-19. Sequencing was performed with immunoSEQ multiplex PCR; in TCRdb, only in-frame clones are kept and a portion is missing. The data contain 90,000 or so clones, roughly 88% of them singletons. The sample comprised peripheral blood. These receptors were obtained from a human donor in a cohort sampled during active COVID-19. Both conserved end residues are part of each CDR3. The D gene is left open where the match is weak. A clone size is listed for some rows: how often the clone was seen (once, few, many), or a class if it is expanded.

TRBV11-2	TRBD2	NA	TRBJ2-7	CASSLTGRGNVGEQYF	TGTGCCAGCAGCCTCACCGGGAGGGGCAATGTCGGCGAGCAGTACTTC
TRBV5-4	TRBD2	NA	TRBJ2-1	CASSLGTSGGYNEQFF	TGTGCCAGCAGCTTAGGGACTAGCGGGGGGTACAATGAGCAGTTCTTC
TRBV6-1	TRBD1	NA	TRBJ1-4	CASSEPGQINEKLFF	TGTGCCAGCAGTGAACCGGGACAGATTAATGAAAAACTGTTTTTT
TRBV9	NA	NA	TRBJ2-3	CASSVGQVRDTQYF	TGTGCCAGCAGCGTAGGACAGGTGAGAGATACGCAGTATTTT
TRBV25-1	TRBD2	NA	TRBJ2-3	CASSPPRTSGRSDTQYF	TGTGCCAGCAGTCCTCCCCGGACTAGCGGGAGGTCAGATACGCAGTATTTT
TRBV7-2	TRBD1	NA	TRBJ1-2	CASSVDRGKSGYTF	TGTGCCAGCAGCGTTGACAGGGGGAAGAGTGGCTACACCTTC
TRBV4-3	NA	NA	TRBJ2-1	CASSQDRSNEQFF	TGCGCCAGCAGCCAAGATCGCAGCAATGAGCAGTTCTTC
TRBV21-1	NA	NA	TRBJ2-1	CASSKGKRREGPYNEQFF	TGTGCCAGCAGCAAAGGTAAAAGGAGGGAGGGGCCCTACAATGAGCAGTTCTTC
TRBV4-1	TRBD2	NA	TRBJ2-1	CAPSRRERERSYNEQFF	TGCGCCCCCAGCCGACGGGAGCGGGAGCGCTCCTACAATGAGCAGTTCTTC
TRBV5-1	TRBD1	NA	TRBJ2-6	CASSQPTGEANVLTF	TGCGCCAGCAGCCAACCTACAGGGGAGGCCAACGTCCTGACTTTC
TRBV3-1/TRBV3-2	TRBD2	NA	TRBJ2-7	CASSHRGSSYEQYF	TGTGCCAGCAGCCACCGCGGGAGCTCCTACGAGCAGTACTTC
TRBV27	TRBD1	NA	TRBJ1-3	CASSWRGQAGNTIYF	TGTGCCAGCAGTTGGAGGGGACAGGCCGGAAACACCATATATTTT
TRBV30	NA	NA	TRBJ2-7	CAWSVTQGLHEQYF	TGTGCCTGGAGTGTAACACAGGGTCTCCACGAGCAGTACTTC
TRBV2	TRBD1	NA	TRBJ2-3	CASSEGRGTDTQYF	TGTGCCAGCAGTGAAGGCAGGGGGACAGATACGCAGTATTTT
TRBV6-2/TRBV6-3	TRBD2	few	TRBJ2-3	CASSFRGSGSRTDTQYF	TGTGCCAGCAGTTTCCGGGGTAGCGGGAGCCGGACAGATACGCAGTATTTT
TRBV19	TRBD1	NA	TRBJ2-1	CASSIRGQGAYNEQFF	TGTGCCAGTAGTATAAGGGGACAGGGCGCCTACAATGAGCAGTTCTTC
TRBV6-5	TRBD2	NA	TRBJ2-1	CASRGRAGVDNEQFF	TGTGCCAGCAGAGGACGAGCGGGAGTAGACAATGAGCAGTTCTTC
TRBV30	TRBD2	many	TRBJ2-7	CAWSVYSGSYEQYF	TGTGCCTGGAGTGTATACAGCGGGAGCTACGAGCAGTACTTC
TRBV25-1	TRBD1	NA	TRBJ2-7	CASSDRGQGNWEQYF	TGTGCCAGCAGTGACCGGGGACAGGGCAATTGGGAGCAGTACTTC
TRBV2	TRBD2	NA	TRBJ2-1	CASSSTSGSYNEQFF	TGTGCCAGCAGTTCGACTAGCGGGTCTTACAATGAGCAGTTCTTC
TRBV18	TRBD2	NA	TRBJ2-1	CASSKDRTSGSLSYNEQFF	TGTGCCAGCTCAAAAGACCGGACTAGCGGGAGCCTCTCCTACAATGAGCAGTTCTTC
TRBV9	NA	NA	TRBJ2-7	CASSVDGVGSYEQYF	TGTGCCAGCAGCGTAGATGGGGTCGGGAGTTACGAGCAGTACTTC
TRBV12-3/TRBV12-4	NA	NA	TRBJ1-2	CASSRDQNYGYTF	TGTGCCAGCAGCCGTGATCAGAACTATGGCTACACCTTC
TRBV5-6	NA	NA	TRBJ2-7	CASSGGAINYEQYF	TGTGCCAGCAGCGGCGGAGCAATTAACTACGAGCAGTACTTC
TRBV6-6	TRBD2	few	TRBJ2-2	CASSYIPAGVGELFF	TGTGCCAGCAGTTACATTCCAGCGGGAGTCGGGGAGCTGTTTTTT
TRBV7-2	NA	NA	TRBJ2-7	CASSLFSIGDYEQYF	TGTGCCAGCAGCTTATTTTCGATCGGGGACTACGAGCAGTACTTC
TRBV18	NA	once	TRBJ2-3	CASSPGARMGTDTQYF	TGTGCCAGCTCACCAGGGGCCAGGATGGGCACAGATACGCAGTATTTT
TRBV7-9	TRBD1	NA	TRBJ2-7	CASSLETGGILRQYF	TGTGCCAGCAGCTTGGAGACAGGGGGAATTCTACGGCAGTACTTC
TRBV11-1	TRBD2	NA	TRBJ2-7	CASSFNGGSQYEQYF	TGTGCCAGCAGCTTCAATGGCGGGAGTCAATACGAGCAGTACTTC
TRBV6-5	NA	NA	TRBJ2-5	CASIVPGRKKTQYF	TGTGCCAGCATTGTCCCCGGCAGGAAAAAGACCCAGTACTTC
TRBV19	TRBD1	NA	TRBJ1-1	CASSIDRQGLPEAFF	TGTGCCAGTAGTATAGATCGACAGGGTCTACCTGAAGCTTTCTTT
TRBV2	TRBD1	NA	TRBJ2-7	CASSDSGTGGGEQYF	TGTGCCAGCAGCGACTCCGGGACAGGGGGCGGCGAGCAGTACTTC
TRBV6-5	TRBD1	NA	TRBJ2-7	CASSYSGQTRDEQYF	TGTGCCAGCAGTTACTCGGGACAGACGAGGGACGAGCAGTACTTC
TRBV27	NA	NA	TRBJ1-6	CASSSRPGRGYSPLHF	TGTGCCAGCAGTTCCCGACCGGGGAGGGGGTATTCACCCCTCCACTTT
TRBV9	NA	NA	TRBJ2-7	CASSVTSYDSYEQYF	TGTGCCAGCAGCGTGACTAGTTACGATTCCTACGAGCAGTACTTC
TRBV5-1	TRBD1	NA	TRBJ2-7	CASSPGQGAGEQYF	TGCGCCAGCAGCCCGGGACAGGGGGCCGGGGAGCAGTACTTC
TRBV6-5	TRBD1	NA	TRBJ2-2	CASSSDRGGDGELFF	TGTGCCAGCAGTTCCGACAGGGGTGGGGACGGGGAGCTGTTTTTT